A single sample is the source of the 21 T cell receptor beta chains below, sequenced in a study of identical twins. From the 5' RACE reads, TCRdb called clonotypes with MiXCR, one entry per CDR3 protein. The table has roughly 690,000 distinct CDR3 sequences, around 21% seen once. The same data also went into a second study, on T cells expressing NK-cell markers.

Sequenced: PBMCs. The receptors come from a woman under 30 in good health.

This clonotype was detected only a few times. The CDR3 sequence: CASSLLAPHNEQFF. For the CDR3, the DNA is TGTGCCAGCAGCTTGTTGGCCCCCCACAATGAGCAGTTCTTC. The V and J genes are TRBV5-6 and TRBJ2-1; D not certain. The V and J ends lost 1 base and 5 bases respectively, with 10 bases between them. Germline V gene lookup returns CDR1 SGHDT and CDR2 YYEEEE. This CDR3 spans 14 amino acids.

The genes are TRBV7-9 and TRBJ2-3; the D gene is possibly TRBD2 (5 bases). The CDR3 covers 15 residues. The V end lost 8 bases, the J end lost 2 bases, and 17 bases lay between the germline ends. The germline V gene encodes CDR1 SEHNR and CDR2 FQNEAQ (reference sequence). This CDR3 is CASSRRAIYTDTQYF. As DNA, the CDR3 is TGTGCCAGCTCCCGGCGGGCGATATACACAGATACGCAGTATTTT. Full variable domain (missing parts from reference TRBV7-9 and TRBJ2-3): DTGVSQNPRHKITKRGQNVTFRCDPISEHNRLYWYRQTLGQGPEFLTYFQNEAQLEKSRLLSDRFSAERPKGSFSTLEIQRTEQGDSAMYLCASSRRAIYTDTQYFGPGTRLTVL.

There are many counts of this clonotype. CDR3 region: CASSSPGTDTQYF. DNA of the CDR3: TGTGCCAGCAGTTCCCCAGGGACAGATACGCAGTATTTT. The chain combines TRBV25-1 with TRBJ2-3, with a possible D match to TRBD1 (5 bases). V was clipped by 5 bases and J by 3 bases, with 9 bases between them. Germline loops: CDR1 MGHDK, CDR2 SYGVNS. There are 13 residues in the CDR3.

This sequence joins TRBV11-2 and TRBJ2-7; D is perhaps TRBD1 or TRBD2 (5 bases each). The CDR3 contains 16 residues. Trimming took 5 bases from V and 1 from J, leaving 18 bases between them. Germline V lookup: CDR1 SGHAT, CDR2 FQNNGV. The chain's CDR3 is CASSTWDDAGSYEQYF. The CDR3 bases are TGTGCCAGCAGCACGTGGGACGACGCAGGTTCCTACGAGCAGTACTTC.

This clonotype was counted only a few times. V and J are TRBV27 and TRBJ1-2, with 7 bases fitting TRBD1. The CDR3 is 15 residues long. J lost 3 bases, V lost 4 bases, and 8 bases had no gene match. Germline loops: CDR1 MNHEY, CDR2 SMNVEV (reference sequence). The CDR3 nucleotides read TGTGCCAGCAGTTCACCCCCGGGACAGCACTATGGCTACACCTTC. Its translation: CASSSPPGQHYGYTF.

The chain uses TRBV20-1 and TRBJ2-3; 8 bases fit TRBD1. V trimming: 0 bases; J trimming: 2 bases; junction bases outside the gene matches: 10. CDR1 and CDR2 (germline): DFQATT, SNEGSKA (reference sequence). The CDR3 totals 17 residues. CDR3 amino acids: CSARDWTGKFLTDTQYF. In nucleotides, the CDR3 is TGCAGTGCTAGAGATTGGACAGGGAAGTTTCTCACAGATACGCAGTATTTT.

The V call is TRBV7-8, the J call TRBJ2-5; D is perhaps TRBD2 (6 bases). The CDR3 covers 14 residues. Germline lookup yields CDR1 SGHVS and CDR2 FQNEAQ. Trimming pared 7 bases from V and 5 bases from J, leaving 17 bases between. CDR3 sequence reads: CASTPLGSGETQYF. CDR3 DNA: TGTGCCAGCACCCCCTTGGGGAGCGGGGAGACCCAGTACTTC.

This clonotype came up a few times. This chain connects TRBV6-4 to TRBJ2-3; 10 bases are shared with TRBD2. Germline values: CDR1 MRHNA, CDR2 SNTAGT. The CDR3 consists of 16 residues. The V and J ends lost 0 bases and 6 bases, in that order; junction bases with no gene match: 6. The CDR3 here is CASSDSSGGASDTQYF. The DNA of the CDR3 is TGTGCCAGCAGTGACTCCAGCGGGGGGGCCTCGGATACGCAGTATTTT.

The chain recombines TRBV7-6 with TRBJ1-1; D call uncertain. This CDR3 is built from 14 residues. Trimming left V 1 base short and J 1 base short, with 7 bases between. Germline-derived CDR1 and CDR2 are SGHVS and FNYEAQ. The CDR3 nucleotides read TGTGCCAGCAGCTTAGGTCTCGCGAACACTGAAGCTTTCTTT. It translates to CASSLGLANTEAFF.

The chain carries TRBV20-1 and TRBJ2-7, with 9 bases lining up with TRBD2. Germline V gene data show CDR1 as DFQATT and CDR2 as SNEGSKA (reference sequence). The junction had 16 bases not matched to a gene; V was cut back by 1 base and J by 6 bases. The CDR3 has 17 residues. The CDR3 sequence: CSARGDLLREGRGEQYF. CDR3 nucleotide sequence: TGCAGTGCTAGAGGTGACCTTTTGCGGGAGGGCCGAGGCGAGCAGTACTTC.

In this sample, this clonotype turned up a few times. The chain carries TRBV29-1 and TRBJ2-1; a weak D match, TRBD1 (6 bases). Germline CDR1 and CDR2: SQVTM and ANQGSEA. V gave up 1 base and J gave up 1 base, with 17 bases separating them. The CDR3 length is 17 residues. The CDR3 reads CSVEVPGHLLSYNEQFF. CDR3 nucleotide sequence: TGCAGCGTTGAAGTTCCGGGACACCTCTTATCCTACAATGAGCAGTTCTTC.

The genes are TRBV20-1 and TRBJ2-7, with D possibly being TRBD1 (6 bases). Between the trimmed V and J ends, which lost 4 bases and 1 base, there was a span of 11 bases. Germline V gene data show CDR1 as DFQATT and CDR2 as SNEGSKA (reference sequence). There are 13 residues in the CDR3. The chain's CDR3 is CSAKRTDSYEQYF. The CDR3 bases are TGCAGTGCTAAAAGGACAGATTCCTACGAGCAGTACTTC.

This clonotype was recorded a few times. This chain connects TRBV20-1 to TRBJ2-1; D is possibly TRBD1 (5 bases). Germline loops: CDR1 DFQATT, CDR2 SNEGSKA (reference sequence). Trimming removed 3 bases from V and 10 bases from J, with 13 bases in between. The CDR3 has 12 amino acids. CDR3 in DNA: TGCAGTGCTAGGGGGCTAGGGGTGGAGCAGTTCTTC. As protein: CSARGLGVEQFF.

This clonotype was recorded a few times. The chain links TRBV6-1 to TRBJ2-1; no firm D call. The CDR3 runs 16 residues. Trimming pared 5 bases from V and 3 bases from J, leaving 17 bases between. CDR1 and CDR2 from the germline V gene are MNHNS and SASEGT. This CDR3 reads CASSRTAGLDYNEQFF. The CDR3 nucleotides are TGTGCCAGCAGTCGGACCGCCGGTTTGGACTACAATGAGCAGTTCTTC.

The chain combines TRBV7-2 with TRBJ2-3; 10 bases map to TRBD2. Germline V gene lookup returns CDR1 SGHTA and CDR2 FQGNSA. This CDR3 is 17 amino acids long. Trimming cost V 7 bases and J 1 base; bases outside gene matches: 11. The CDR3 DNA sequence: TGTGCCAGCATCCTGGCTACTAGCGGGATCCGCACAGATACGCAGTATTTT. Amino acid sequence: CASILATSGIRTDTQYF.

This chain uses TRBV25-1 with TRBJ1-2; no reliable D call. This CDR3 has 12 amino acids. Germline CDR1 and CDR2: MGHDK and SYGVNS. V gave up 3 bases and J gave up 4 bases, with 6 bases separating them. The CDR3 loop reads CASSEPGYGYTF. As DNA, the CDR3 is TGTGCCAGCAGTGAGCCAGGCTATGGCTACACCTTC.

There are many counts of this clonotype. This rearrangement joins TRBV12-3 or TRBV12-4 to TRBJ2-3; tentatively, D is TRBD2 (5 bases). Trimming shortened V by 6 bases and J by 5 bases, and 18 bases separated the two germline ends. CDR3 size: 15 residues. CDR3 nucleotide sequence: TGTGCCAGCAGCCATACTAGTGCGGCGATAGATACGCAGTATTTT. Translating it yields CASSHTSAAIDTQYF.

The genes are TRBV12-3 or TRBV12-4 and TRBJ2-1; 7 bases map to TRBD2. V was clipped by 2 bases and J by 8 bases; unmatched bases: 12. The CDR3 spans 16 residues. The CDR3 bases are TGTGCCAGCAGTTTATCCCCAAGCGGGATAATTCATGAGCAGTTCTTC. This codes for CASSLSPSGIIHEQFF.

This clonotype was found a few times. V usage is TRBV5-1 and J usage is TRBJ2-5; 8 bases align to TRBD2. V shed 1 base and J 5 bases; nucleotides not matched to a gene: 7. There are 15 residues in the CDR3. Germline values: CDR1 SGHRS, CDR2 YFSETQ. Written as DNA, the CDR3 is TGCGCCAGCAGCTTGACGGGACTAGTCGGGGAGACCCAGTACTTC. It codes for CASSLTGLVGETQYF. Looking up the rest from reference TRBV5-1 and TRBJ2-5 gives the full variable domain: KAGVTQTPRYLIKTRGQQVTLSCSPISGHRSVSWYQQTPGQGLQFLFEYFSETQRNKGNFPGRFSGRQFSNSRSEMNVSTLELGDSALYLCASSLTGLVGETQYFGPGTRLLVL.

V is TRBV7-3 and J is TRBJ2-7; 7 nucleotides agree with TRBD2. Germline V gives CDR1 SGHTA, CDR2 FQGTGA. This CDR3 is 9 amino acids long. Losses at the gene ends were 9 bases for V and 7 bases for J; bases not matched to a gene: 0. CDR3 region: CARGGEQYF. CDR3 in DNA: TGTGCCAGGGGAGGGGAGCAGTACTTC.

J is TRBJ1-1 and V is TRBV18; D might be TRBD1 (5 bases). V was pared by 3 bases and J by 4 bases, with 12 bases between. This CDR3 has 14 residues. Per germline, CDR1 KGHSH and CDR2 LQKENI. CDR3 sequence: CASSPGGRVTEAFF. The CDR3 nucleotides are TGTGCCAGCTCACCGGGCGGCAGGGTCACTGAAGCTTTCTTT. Together with reference TRBV18 and TRBJ1-1, the CDR3 gives the full variable domain: NAGVMQNPRHLVRRRGQEARLRCSPMKGHSHVYWYRQLPEEGLKFMVYLQKENIIDESGMPKERFSAEFPKEGPSILRIQQVVRGDSAAYFCASSPGGRVTEAFFGQGTRLTVV.